This passage covers 16 T cell receptor beta chains from one sample sequenced in a study of blood T cell repertoires in COVID-19. TCRdb's copy holds only in-frame clones and misses some; the assay was immunoSEQ multiplex PCR. Counted here are about 230,000 clones, around four fifths occurring once; the ten biggest clones make up more than 25%. The sequencing sample was made of peripheral blood. These receptors originate from a man aged 35-49 years with acute or convalescent COVID-19.

This clone was observed a single time. This sequence joins TRBV19 and TRBJ2-3; D may be TRBD1 (6 bases). The CDR3 has 14 amino acids. V shed 2 bases and J shed 5 bases, with 11 bases lying between them. Germline V gene data show CDR1 as LNHDA and CDR2 as SQIVND (reference sequence). The CDR3, as DNA: TGTGCCAGTAGTATACACAGGGTAGAAGATACGCAGTATTTT. This codes for CASSIHRVEDTQYF. The full variable domain, rest sourced from reference TRBV19 and TRBJ2-3, is DGGITQSPKYLFRKEGQNVTLSCEQNLNHDAMYWYRQDPGQGLRLIYYSQIVNDFQKGDIAEGYSVSREKKESFPLTVTSAQKNPTAFYLCASSIHRVEDTQYFGPGTRLTVL.

This chain uses TRBV30 with TRBJ1-1; tentative D call: TRBD1 (5 bases). Germline V gene data show CDR1 as GTSNPN and CDR2 as SVGIG (reference sequence). CDR3 size: 12 residues. V was shortened by 1 base and J by 5 bases, with 8 bases between the two germline ends. CDR3: CAWSAGGTEAFF. The CDR3 DNA follows: TGTGCCTGGAGTGCGGGGGGGACTGAAGCTTTCTTT.

The chain is built from TRBV15 and TRBJ2-2, with D possibly being TRBD2 (6 bases). From germline, CDR1 is LNHNV and CDR2 YYDKDF (reference sequence). The CDR3 is 15 residues long. V lost 6 bases, J lost 9 bases, and 20 bases lay in between. CDR3 loop: CATSSFGGRSRELFF. The CDR3 DNA reads as TGTGCCACCAGTTCCTTTGGGGGGAGGTCGCGGGAGCTGTTTTTT. Together with reference TRBV15 and TRBJ2-2, the CDR3 gives the full variable domain: DAMVIQNPRYQVTQFGKPVTLSCSQTLNHNVMYWYQQKSSQAPKLLFHYYDKDFNNEADTPDNFQSRRPNTSFCFLDIRSPGLGDTAMYLCATSSFGGRSRELFFGEGSRLTVL.

The chain joins TRBV2 to TRBJ1-2; weak D call: TRBD1 (6 bases). V shed 6 bases and J shed 4 bases, with 15 bases lying between them. This CDR3 spans 14 amino acids. CDR1 SNHLY and CDR2 FYNNEI come from the germline V gene. Here the CDR3 DNA reads TGTGCCAGCAGCACACAGGGCTCGGGCTATGGCTACACCTTC. It codes for CASSTQGSGYGYTF.

This chain uses TRBV4-1 with TRBJ1-2; 7 positions agree with TRBD1. The length of the CDR3 is 13 residues. Trimming cost V 11 bases and J 6 bases; bases outside gene matches: 12. Germline V gene data show CDR1 as MGHRA and CDR2 as YSYEKL. The CDR3 reads CAGTRQGVDGYTF. Written as DNA, the CDR3 is TGCGCCGGGACTCGACAGGGTGTCGATGGCTACACCTTC.

The rearrangement links TRBV19 to TRBJ1-2; 9 bases map to TRBD1. With 5 bases clipped from V and 4 bases from J, the junction kept 11 bases outside the gene matches. The germline V gene has CDR1 LNHDA and CDR2 SQIVND (reference sequence). The CDR3 covers 16 residues. The CDR3 loop is CASSETTGGAGYGYTF. DNA for the CDR3: TGTGCCAGTAGTGAGACTACAGGGGGCGCTGGCTATGGCTACACCTTC.

The V gene is TRBV3-1 (or the pseudogene TRBV3-2), the J gene TRBJ1-6; TRBD1 aligns across 7 bases. The CDR3 is 15 amino acids. Germline CDR1 LGHDT, CDR2 YNNKEL (reference sequence). Trimming at V came to 4 bases and at J to 3 bases, leaving 3 bases not matched to a gene. CDR3 DNA: TGTGCCAGCAGCCCTGGGACAGTCTATAATTCACCCCTCCACTTT. Translated: CASSPGTVYNSPLHF.

The chain joins TRBV6-5 to TRBJ1-6; 7 bases are a match to TRBD1. The ends lost 6 bases at V and 8 bases at J; junction bases unmatched: 7. CDR1 and CDR2 from the germline V gene are MNHEY and SVGAGI. The CDR3 spans 14 residues. The CDR3, as DNA: TGTGCCAGCAGCCTGGGACAGCCGGATTCACCCCTCCACTTT. Translating gives CASSLGQPDSPLHF.

The rearrangement links TRBV30 to TRBJ2-1; D perhaps matches TRBD1 (6 bases). The CDR3 covers 11 residues. The ends were cut back, 1 base at V and 8 bases at J, with 6 bases in the middle. The germline gives CDR1 GTSNPN, CDR2 SVGIG (reference sequence). Here the CDR3 reads CAWSDRDEQFF. CDR3 DNA: TGTGCCTGGAGTGACAGGGATGAGCAGTTCTTC.

The DNA for the CDR3 is TGCGCCAGCAGCTGGGGGACAGGGGTAAATCAGCCCCAGCATTTT. Residues: CASSWGTGVNQPQHF. The chain has TRBV5-1 and TRBJ1-5; TRBD1 matches at 10 bases. The germline V gene has CDR1 SGHRS and CDR2 YFSETQ. The CDR3 runs to 15 residues. Trimming took 3 bases from V and 4 from J; bases not matched to a gene: 4.

The chain combines TRBV3-1 (or the pseudogene TRBV3-2) with TRBJ2-1; the D gene is possibly TRBD1 (6 bases). CDR1 LGHDT and CDR2 YNNKEL come from the germline V gene (reference sequence). CDR3 length: 15 residues. V lost 1 base, J lost 4 bases, and 11 bases lay in between. The CDR3 coding sequence is TGTGCCAGCAGCCAAGCGGGGACACTATACAATGAGCAGTTCTTC. Translating gives CASSQAGTLYNEQFF.

The V gene is TRBV6-5, the J gene TRBJ1-2, with TRBD1 as a possible D gene (5 bases). Between the trimmed V and J ends, which lost 6 bases and 2 bases, there was a span of 10 bases. The V gene's germline CDR1 is MNHEY and CDR2 SVGAGI. The CDR3 extends over 13 amino acids. CDR3 DNA sequence: TGTGCCAGCAGACCCCAGGGAAACTATGGCTACACCTTC. Translating gives CASRPQGNYGYTF.

CDR3 sequence reads: CASSLGQGYNSPLHF. The CDR3 coding sequence is TGTGCCAGCAGCCTGGGACAGGGGTATAATTCACCCCTCCACTTT. The chain joins TRBV11-1 to TRBJ1-6, with TRBD1 matching 10 bases. The J segment lost 4 bases and the V segment lost 5 bases, leaving 2 bases of the junction unmatched. The germline V gene encodes CDR1 SGHAT and CDR2 FQDESV (reference sequence). This CDR3 is 15 amino acids long.

This clone appeared a single time. The chain combines TRBV19 with TRBJ2-6; possibly TRBD1 for D (5 bases). The V end was cut by 3 bases, the J end by 2 bases, with 17 bases between. In germline, CDR1 is LNHDA, CDR2 SQIVND (reference sequence). The CDR3 totals 18 residues. The DNA for the CDR3 is TGTGCCAGTAGTATCCCGGCAGGGCAACCTGCTGGGGCCAACGTCCTGACTTTC. Protein: CASSIPAGQPAGANVLTF.

The CDR3 region is CASSRPRIGTSANTGELFF. The CDR3 bases are TGTGCCAGCAGCCGTCCGAGGATTGGGACTAGCGCGAACACCGGGGAGCTGTTTTTT. The chain links TRBV3-1 (or the pseudogene TRBV3-2) to TRBJ2-2; 10 bases map to TRBD2. From germline, CDR1 is LGHDT and CDR2 YNNKEL (reference sequence). The ends lost 4 bases at V and 0 bases at J; junction bases unmatched: 11. The CDR3 is made up of 19 amino acids.

CDR3 residues: CASSYATGTYYGYTF. The DNA of the CDR3 is TGTGCCAGCAGTTACGCGACTGGGACATACTATGGCTACACCTTC. The chain has TRBV6-6 and TRBJ1-2; D might be TRBD1 (6 bases). Trimming took 2 bases from V and 3 from J, leaving 13 bases between them. CDR3 length: 15 amino acids. Germline V CDR1 and CDR2: MNHNY, SVGAGI (reference sequence).